The 19 T cell receptor beta chains reported below all come from one sample, sequenced in a study of shared clonotypes between healthy human individuals (TCRdb year 2020). Preparation of the library involved the immunoSEQ multiplex PCR assay. TCRdb obtained this table from immuneACCESS and retained in-frame rearrangements with V and J assigned. These tables miss some clones; where compared with another copy, unresolved V genes account for less than half of the shortfall, and the remainder is unexplained. The sample table shows approximately 2.3 million clones, and approximately 93% are seen once. Of the sample, about 0.37% falls within the top ten clones. Sequences were obtained from naive CD4+ T cells from PBMCs. The sample's cell subset or site label, in plain terms: CD45RA+ positively selected. The receptor source for this set is a man in his late teens or twenties in good health. Some clones in this sample may be carry-over from other donors' samples.

The V and J genes are TRBV6-1 and TRBJ2-2; the match to TRBD1 covers 7 bases. CDR1 is MNHNS and CDR2 is SASEGT in the germline V gene. The CDR3 has 17 amino acids. Trimming removed 4 bases from V and 7 bases from J; junction bases left unmatched: 15. The CDR3 DNA is TGTGCCAGCAGTGCAAGCCGAGGGCAGGGGGTGAACGGGGAGCTGTTTTTT. Translation gives CASSASRGQGVNGELFF.

As for this clone: Other nucleotide sequences from this sample produce the same CDR3. The chain uses TRBV27 and TRBJ2-2, with TRBD2 matching 7 bases. V shed 6 bases and J 0 bases; nucleotides not matched to a gene: 4. CDR3 length: 15 amino acids. Germline assignment: CDR1 MNHEY and CDR2 SMNVEV (reference sequence). CDR3 sequence: CASSGLAANTGELFF. The DNA for the CDR3 is TGTGCCAGCAGCGGCCTAGCGGCGAACACCGGGGAGCTGTTTTTT.

J is TRBJ2-2 and V is TRBV28, with D maybe TRBD1 (6 bases). The germline V and J ends were trimmed by 2 bases and 4 bases, with 14 bases remaining between them. The V gene's germline CDR1 is MDHEN and CDR2 SYDVKM. This CDR3 is 16 amino acids long. CDR3 loop: CASSLTGQGGTGELFF. The CDR3 DNA reads TGTGCCAGCAGTTTAACGGGACAAGGGGGCACCGGGGAGCTGTTTTTT. The full variable domain, rest sourced from reference TRBV28 and TRBJ2-2, is DVKVTQSSRYLVKRTGEKVFLECVQDMDHENMFWYRQDPGLGLRLIYFSYDVKMKEKGDIPEGYSVSREKKERFSLILESASTNQTSMYLCASSLTGQGGTGELFFGEGSRLTVL.

J is TRBJ2-7 and V is TRBV6-1; D remains ambiguous. CDR1 MNHNS and CDR2 SASEGT come from the germline V gene. CDR3 size: 14 residues. Trimming cost V 0 bases and J 1 base, with 7 bases left between them. CDR3 region: CASSEARQSYEQYF. The CDR3 nucleotides are TGTGCCAGCAGTGAAGCTCGGCAGTCCTACGAGCAGTACTTC.

Points on this clone: The sample has other DNA sequences that encode this CDR3 too. This chain joins TRBV27 and TRBJ2-1, with TRBD1 matching 8 bases. CDR3 length: 14 amino acids. The germline gives CDR1 MNHEY, CDR2 SMNVEV (reference sequence). Losses at the gene ends were 6 bases for V and 2 bases for J; bases not matched to a gene: 3. In nucleotides, the CDR3 is TGTGCCAGCAGCCCGGACAGGGCCTACAATGAGCAGTTCTTC. Protein: CASSPDRAYNEQFF.

CDR3 sequence (DNA): TGTGCCAGCAGTGAACCGCCCAGGGGCGTCGGGTATGGCTACACCTTC. Protein: CASSEPPRGVGYGYTF. The genes are TRBV6-1 and TRBJ1-2; D is possibly TRBD1 (6 bases). Germline assignment: CDR1 MNHNS and CDR2 SASEGT. V lost 2 bases to trimming and J lost 5 bases, with 18 bases between them. The CDR3 covers 16 residues.

A note on this clone: The identical CDR3 is also encoded by other nucleotide sequences in the sample. The gene calls are TRBV29-1 and TRBJ2-2; D is undetermined. Germline V gene data show CDR1 as SQVTM and CDR2 as ANQGSEA. CDR3 size: 11 residues. Trimming cost V 1 base and J 7 bases, with 4 bases left between them. The CDR3 DNA reads as TGCAGCGTTGAAGTTCTCGGGGAGCTGTTTTTT. Its translation is CSVEVLGELFF.

The chain joins TRBV5-1 to TRBJ1-2; no clear D. Germline V gene lookup returns CDR1 SGHRS and CDR2 YFSETQ. The V end was cut by 3 bases, the J end by 8 bases, with 11 bases between. This CDR3 is built from 12 residues. This CDR3 reads CASSWYSPGYTF. The CDR3 bases are TGCGCCAGCAGCTGGTACAGCCCAGGCTACACCTTC.

On this clone itself: The same CDR3 arises from other DNA sequences in this sample as well. This rearrangement joins TRBV14 to TRBJ1-2, with no clear D. CDR3 length equals 12 residues. Trimming removed 1 base at V and 4 bases at J, with 4 bases between. CDR1 SGHDN and CDR2 FVKESK come from the germline V gene. The CDR3 region has the DNA TGTGCCAGCAGCCAAGGCTTCTATGGCTACACCTTC. It is translated as CASSQGFYGYTF.

This clone turned up a few times. The chain has TRBV30 and TRBJ1-5; possible D gene TRBD1, 5 bases. Trimming left V 0 bases short and J 0 bases short, with 9 bases between. Germline lookup yields CDR1 GTSNPN and CDR2 SVGIG (reference sequence). The CDR3 runs 15 residues. The CDR3 reads CAWSVQGDSNQPQHF. Written as DNA, the CDR3 is TGTGCCTGGAGTGTCCAGGGAGATAGCAATCAGCCCCAGCATTTT.

This clone was seen just once. The chain uses TRBV4-1 and TRBJ1-2, with TRBD1 as a possible D gene (6 bases). CDR3 length: 15 residues. Germline loops: CDR1 MGHRA, CDR2 YSYEKL. V lost 2 bases to trimming and J lost 2 bases, with 12 bases between them. This CDR3 is CASSQTGTMNYGYTF. The CDR3 nucleotides read TGCGCCAGCAGCCAAACCGGGACAATGAACTATGGCTACACCTTC.

The J gene is TRBJ1-2, the V gene TRBV29-1, with TRBD1 as a possible D gene (6 bases). Between the trimmed V and J ends, which lost 7 bases and 8 bases, there was a span of 14 bases. Germline V gene lookup returns CDR1 SQVTM and CDR2 ANQGSEA. This CDR3 is built from 11 residues. The CDR3 sequence: CSAEGVRGYTF. In DNA form, the CDR3 reads TGCAGCGCCGAGGGGGTTCGGGGCTACACCTTC.

The rearrangement links TRBV7-3 to TRBJ2-1; TRBD2 aligns across 11 bases. The CDR3 is 16 residues long. The V segment lost 4 bases and the J segment 7 bases; nucleotides outside the gene matches: 9. Per germline, CDR1 SGHTA and CDR2 FQGTGA. DNA of the CDR3: TGTGCCAGCAGCTCCGAAAGACTAGCGGGATATAATGAGCAGTTCTTC. The encoded protein is CASSSERLAGYNEQFF.

The V call is TRBV2, the J call TRBJ1-5; TRBD1 aligns across 11 bases. The CDR3 runs 13 residues. Germline lookup yields CDR1 SNHLY and CDR2 FYNNEI. After removal of 10 bases from V and 6 bases from J, the junction contained 5 bases not matched to a gene. Written as DNA, the CDR3 is TGTGCCAACGGACAGGGGGCTGGTCAGCCCCAGCATTTT. Protein sequence: CANGQGAGQPQHF.

The genes are TRBV5-1 and TRBJ2-2; D unclear. Germline CDR1 and CDR2: SGHRS and YFSETQ. V gave up 3 bases and J gave up 3 bases, with 6 bases separating them. This CDR3 contains 13 residues. In nucleotides, the CDR3 is TGCGCCAGCAGCTACGACTACACCGGGGAGCTGTTTTTT. Protein sequence: CASSYDYTGELFF.

This clone came up once. The rearrangement joins TRBV28 to TRBJ2-7; TRBD2 agrees at 9 bases. J lost 4 bases, V lost 7 bases, and 14 bases had no gene match. Germline loops: CDR1 MDHEN, CDR2 SYDVKM. The CDR3 has 16 residues. CDR3 nucleotide sequence: TGTGCCAGCACCGAACCCTTTCGTAGCGGGAGTTACGAGCAGTACTTC. It translates to CASTEPFRSGSYEQYF.

V usage is TRBV7-2 and J usage is TRBJ1-1; D is ambiguous. In germline, CDR1 is SGHTA, CDR2 FQGNSA. The CDR3 extends over 13 amino acids. V was trimmed by 6 bases and J by 0 bases, leaving 8 bases between them. This CDR3 reads CASRWAMNTEAFF. The CDR3 bases are TGTGCCAGCAGATGGGCCATGAACACTGAAGCTTTCTTT.

The chain recombines TRBV10-3 with TRBJ1-5, with 9 bases fitting TRBD1. In germline, CDR1 is ENHRY, CDR2 SYGVKD. The CDR3 consists of 17 residues. J gave up 4 bases and V 6 bases, and 13 bases lay outside the gene matches. DNA for the CDR3: TGTGCCATCAGACTCCCTCCGGGACAGGGCGTTAATCAGCCCCAGCATTTT. Translating it yields CAIRLPPGQGVNQPQHF.

This chain connects TRBV30 to TRBJ2-4; D ambiguous. Deletions cut 2 bases from V and 16 bases from J, with 18 bases between. The CDR3 is 12 residues long. The V gene's germline CDR1 is GTSNPN and CDR2 SVGIG (reference sequence). CDR3 in DNA: TGTGCCTGGAGTCCAACTCCGGACGGGTTCTACTTC. This sequence encodes CAWSPTPDGFYF.